This T cell receptor beta chain came from a study of blood T cell repertoires in COVID-19. TCRdb's table, derived via immunoSEQ multiplex PCR, lists solely in-frame clones and lacks some. The data contain over 200,000 clones, around 75% of them singletons. This clone was found a few times. CDR1 is LGHNA, CDR2 YNFKEQ, per germline. The CDR3 totals 14 residues. V was clipped by 4 bases and J by 8 bases, with 18 bases between them. Sequenced material: peripheral blood. The rearrangement links TRBV4-2 to TRBJ2-7; D is perhaps TRBD2 (6 bases). The receptor was isolated from a human donor in a cohort sampled during active COVID-19. CDR3 bases: TGTGCCAGCAGCCCTGGGACTGCCCTCGAACAGCAGTACTTC. Amino acid sequence: CASSPGTALEQQYF.